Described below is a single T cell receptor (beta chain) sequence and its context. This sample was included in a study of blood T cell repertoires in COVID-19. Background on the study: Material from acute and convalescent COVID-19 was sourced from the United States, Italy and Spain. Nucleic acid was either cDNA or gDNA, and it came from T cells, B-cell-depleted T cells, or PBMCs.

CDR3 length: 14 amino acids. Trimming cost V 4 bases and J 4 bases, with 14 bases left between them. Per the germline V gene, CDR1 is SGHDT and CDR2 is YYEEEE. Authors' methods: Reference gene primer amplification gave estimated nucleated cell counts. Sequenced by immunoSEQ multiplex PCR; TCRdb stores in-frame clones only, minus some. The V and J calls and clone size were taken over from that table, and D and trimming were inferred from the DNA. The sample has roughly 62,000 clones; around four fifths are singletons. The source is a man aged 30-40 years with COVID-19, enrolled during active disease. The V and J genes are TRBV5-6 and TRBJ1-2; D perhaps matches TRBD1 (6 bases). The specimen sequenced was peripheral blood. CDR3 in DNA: TGTGCCAGCAGCACAAAGGACAGAGGCTATGGCTACACCTTC. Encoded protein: CASSTKDRGYGYTF.